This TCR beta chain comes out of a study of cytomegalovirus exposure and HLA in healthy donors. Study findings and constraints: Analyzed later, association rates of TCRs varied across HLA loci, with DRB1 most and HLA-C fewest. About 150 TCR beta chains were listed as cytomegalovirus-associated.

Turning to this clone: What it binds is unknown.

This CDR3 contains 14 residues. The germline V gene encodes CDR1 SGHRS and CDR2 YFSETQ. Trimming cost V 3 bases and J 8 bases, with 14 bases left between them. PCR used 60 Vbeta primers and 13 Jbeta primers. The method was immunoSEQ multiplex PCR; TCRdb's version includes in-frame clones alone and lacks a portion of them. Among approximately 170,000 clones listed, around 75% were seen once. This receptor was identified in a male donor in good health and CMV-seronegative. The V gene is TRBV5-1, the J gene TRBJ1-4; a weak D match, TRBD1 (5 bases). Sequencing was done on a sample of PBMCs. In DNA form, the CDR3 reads TGCGCCAGCAGCTCGGCTGGGGGGATAGAAAAACTGTTTTTT. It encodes CASSSAGGIEKLFF. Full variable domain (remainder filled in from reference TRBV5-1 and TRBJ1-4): KAGVTQTPRYLIKTRGQQVTLSCSPISGHRSVSWYQQTPGQGLQFLFEYFSETQRNKGNFPGRFSGRQFSNSRSEMNVSTLELGDSALYLCASSSAGGIEKLFFGSGTQLSVL.